Listed here are 8 T cell receptor beta chains from one sample, sequenced in a study of T-cell reconstitution after alpha-beta-depleted transplantation in children. It was with unique molecular identifiers that the TCRbeta library was prepared. TCRdb called the PCR reads again in MiXCR, with one record for every CDR3 protein. The sample has fewer than 700,000 distinct CDR3 sequences; approximately 13% are singletons. The sample consisted of PBMCs, mostly from graft donor cells, taken 360 days after TCRalphabeta/CD19-depleted stem cell transplant. These receptors were taken from a male patient aged 10 to 17 who had a stem cell transplant for acute myeloid leukemia, so the T cells may come from the graft donor.

This clonotype was counted between two and nine times. The chain carries TRBV7-2 and TRBJ2-7, with 7 nucleotides matching TRBD1. This CDR3 comprises 16 residues. Germline-derived CDR1 and CDR2 are SGHTA and FQGNSA. Germline trimming cut 4 bases from V and 4 bases from J; bases unmatched to any gene: 13. For the CDR3, the DNA is TGTGCCAGCAGCTGGTGGGGGCAGGGGGAATTTTACGAGCAGTACTTC. Translation: CASSWWGQGEFYEQYF.

Many counts were recorded for this clonotype. The chain carries TRBV20-1 and TRBJ2-7; D remains unclear. CDR1 is DFQATT and CDR2 is SNEGSKA in the germline V gene (reference sequence). CDR3 length: 11 amino acids. V was shortened by 3 bases and J by 1 base, with 4 bases between the two germline ends. This CDR3 is CSARQSYEQYF. In nucleotides, the CDR3 is TGCAGTGCTAGGCAATCCTACGAGCAGTACTTC.

This clonotype has only a few counts. J is TRBJ2-5 and V is TRBV6-5; D may be TRBD2 (6 bases). This CDR3 region has 17 residues. Trimming cost V 2 bases and J 2 bases, with 18 bases left between them. In germline, CDR1 is MNHEY, CDR2 SVGAGI. The CDR3 here is CASSYSPRRDGQETQYF. DNA for the CDR3: TGTGCCAGCAGTTACAGCCCCCGGCGGGATGGGCAAGAGACCCAGTACTTC.

This clonotype has only a few counts. This chain joins TRBV7-2 and TRBJ2-1, with D possibly TRBD2 on 6 matching bases. CDR3 length: 17 amino acids. Germline V gene sequence: CDR1 SGHTA, CDR2 FQGNSA. V shed 5 bases and J shed 7 bases, with 24 bases lying between them. The chain's CDR3 is CASSRLPLRERENEQFF. As DNA, the CDR3 is TGTGCCAGCAGCCGCCTACCCTTACGGGAGAGGGAAAATGAGCAGTTCTTC.

This clonotype was observed a few times. The CDR3 DNA sequence: TGTGCCAGCAGTATTACAGGGGCCTACGAGCAGTACTTC. Residues: CASSITGAYEQYF. The chain links TRBV6-2 or TRBV6-3 to TRBJ2-7; 7 bases map to TRBD1. CDR3 length: 13 amino acids. The ends lost 5 bases at V and 2 bases at J; junction bases unmatched: 3. Germline CDR1 and CDR2: MNHEY and SVGEGT.

This clonotype was counted between two and nine times. The chain recombines TRBV30 with TRBJ2-7, with 7 bases identical to TRBD1. The CDR3 sequence is 11 residues long. In germline, CDR1 is GTSNPN, CDR2 SVGIG (reference sequence). With V trimmed by 5 bases and J by 3 bases, 1 base remained unmatched. CDR3 DNA sequence: TGTGCCTGGCGGGACAGCTACGAGCAGTACTTC. Its translation: CAWRDSYEQYF.

This chain connects TRBV6-5 to TRBJ1-1; D unresolved. The CDR3 runs 14 residues. Germline CDR1 is MNHEY and CDR2 is SVGAGI. V lost 4 bases and J 2 bases, leaving 11 bases between the germline ends. For the CDR3, the DNA is TGTGCCAGCAGTTCTGGAGAATTTAACACTGAAGCTTTCTTT. Amino acids: CASSSGEFNTEAFF.

This clonotype was counted ten times or more. The V gene is TRBV5-1, the J gene TRBJ2-1; D is perhaps TRBD2 (5 bases). The V end was cut by 3 bases, the J end by 6 bases, with 7 bases between. This CDR3 has 12 residues. Per the germline V gene, CDR1 is SGHRS and CDR2 is YFSETQ. The CDR3 nucleotides read TGCGCCAGCAGCTCCGGACTCAATGAGCAGTTCTTC. Its protein product is CASSSGLNEQFF.